The clone carrying this T cell receptor beta chain appeared a few times. CDR1 and CDR2 from the germline V gene are MNHEY and SMNVEV (reference sequence). There are 20 residues in the CDR3. The V gene end was trimmed by 5 bases and the J gene end by 12 bases; junction bases not matched to a gene: 31. Which cohort a participant joined came from the clinical history participants gave. In the original analysis: Nucleated cell counts were estimated from reference gene primer amplification. Sequenced by immunoSEQ multiplex PCR; TCRdb stores in-frame clones only, minus some. That table gives V, J and clone size, and the DNA gave D and trimming. This table has about 300,000 clones, around 91% appearing once. These data come from a study of blood T cell repertoires in COVID-19. Study context: The United States, Italy and Spain supplied acute and convalescent COVID-19 samples. In each case, the material was cDNA or gDNA derived from T cells, B-cell-depleted T cells, or PBMCs.

The sequenced material came from PBMCs or T cells enriched from blood (not recorded which). This TCR was recovered from a woman under 30 with acute COVID-19. The rearrangement joins TRBV27 to TRBJ2-4, with TRBD2 identical over 7 bases. Written as DNA, the CDR3 is TGTGCCAGCAGTGGGGTCGAACCCACCTTTCTGCGGGGGAGGTGGGGGTATCAGTACTTC. Translating gives CASSGVEPTFLRGRWGYQYF.